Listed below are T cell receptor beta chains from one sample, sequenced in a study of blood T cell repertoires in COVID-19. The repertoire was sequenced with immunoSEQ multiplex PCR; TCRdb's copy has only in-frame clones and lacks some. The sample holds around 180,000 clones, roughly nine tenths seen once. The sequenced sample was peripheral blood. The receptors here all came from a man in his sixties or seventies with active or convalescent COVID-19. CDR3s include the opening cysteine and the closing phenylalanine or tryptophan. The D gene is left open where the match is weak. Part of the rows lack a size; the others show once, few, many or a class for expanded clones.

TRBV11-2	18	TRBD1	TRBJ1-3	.	CASSLPSTGKSSGNTIYF	TGTGCCAGCAGCTTACCCTCGACAGGGAAGAGCTCTGGAAACACCATATATTTT
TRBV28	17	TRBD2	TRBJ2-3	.	CASSSTLFSGGTDTQYF	TGTGCCAGCAGTTCCACCCTTTTTAGCGGGGGCACAGATACGCAGTATTTT
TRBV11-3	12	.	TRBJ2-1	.	CASSLRTEEQFF	TGTGCCAGCAGCCTCCGGACTGAAGAGCAGTTCTTC
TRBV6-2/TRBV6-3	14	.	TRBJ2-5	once	CASSSWTGQETQYF	TGTGCCAGCAGTAGCTGGACGGGACAAGAGACCCAGTACTTC
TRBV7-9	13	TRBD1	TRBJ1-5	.	CAIRDSSNQPQHF	TGTGCCATCCGGGACAGCAGCAATCAGCCCCAGCATTTT
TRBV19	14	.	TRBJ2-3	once	CASNKQGRTDTQYF	TGTGCCAGTAATAAACAGGGTCGCACAGATACGCAGTATTTT
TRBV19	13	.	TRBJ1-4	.	CASSGGTNEKLFF	TGTGCCAGTAGCGGGGGAACTAATGAAAAACTGTTTTTT
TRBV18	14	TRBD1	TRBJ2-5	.	CASSLGQVQETQYF	TGTGCCAGCTCCCTCGGACAGGTCCAAGAGACCCAGTACTTC
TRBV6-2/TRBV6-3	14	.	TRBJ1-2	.	CASSYLQKNYGYTF	TGTGCCAGCAGTTACTTGCAGAAGAACTATGGCTACACCTTC
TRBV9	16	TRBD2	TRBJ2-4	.	CASSATSGIAKNIQYF	TGTGCCAGCAGCGCGACTAGCGGCATAGCCAAAAACATTCAGTACTTC
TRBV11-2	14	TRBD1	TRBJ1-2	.	CASSLGTGSSPGTF	TGTGCCAGCAGCTTAGGGACAGGGTCCAGCCCCGGCACCTTC
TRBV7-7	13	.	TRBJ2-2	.	CASSPRGAGELFF	TGTGCCAGCAGCCCAAGGGGTGCCGGGGAGCTGTTTTTT
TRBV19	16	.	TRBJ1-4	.	CASSTPGETTNEKLFF	TGTGCCAGTAGTACCCCGGGGGAGACAACTAATGAAAAACTGTTTTTT
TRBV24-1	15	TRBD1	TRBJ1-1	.	CATSDSGTGGTEAFF	TGTGCCACCAGTGACTCAGGGACAGGCGGAACTGAAGCTTTCTTT
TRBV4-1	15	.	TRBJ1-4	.	CASSLDLATNEKLFF	TGCGCCAGCAGTTTAGATTTAGCAACTAATGAAAAACTGTTTTTT
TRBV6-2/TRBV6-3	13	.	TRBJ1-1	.	CASSYTGGTEAFF	TGTGCCAGCAGTTACACCGGGGGCACTGAAGCTTTCTTT
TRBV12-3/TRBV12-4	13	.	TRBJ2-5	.	CASSFGGQETQYF	TGTGCCAGCAGTTTTGGCGGTCAAGAGACCCAGTACTTC
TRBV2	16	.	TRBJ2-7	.	CASSPDPWTSYYEQYF	TGTGCCAGCAGCCCTGACCCTTGGACTTCATACTACGAGCAGTACTTC
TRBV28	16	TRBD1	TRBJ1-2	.	CASLGGDRGGVDGYTF	TGTGCCTCCCTGGGGGGGGACAGGGGTGGGGTAGATGGCTACACCTTC
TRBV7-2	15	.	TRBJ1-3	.	CASSLGTEPGNTIYF	TGTGCCAGCAGCTTAGGGACTGAGCCTGGAAACACCATATATTTT
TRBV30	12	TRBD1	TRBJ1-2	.	CAGPRDRGGYTF	TGTGCCGGGCCCCGGGACAGGGGTGGCTACACCTTC
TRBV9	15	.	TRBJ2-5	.	CASSVEQGLRETQYF	TGTGCCAGCAGCGTAGAGCAGGGTTTAAGGGAGACCCAGTACTTC
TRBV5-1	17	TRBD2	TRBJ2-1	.	CASSWGLAGGPYNEQFF	TGCGCCAGCAGCTGGGGACTAGCGGGAGGGCCTTACAATGAGCAGTTCTTC
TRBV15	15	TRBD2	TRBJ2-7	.	CATSRAGGELGEQYF	TGTGCCACCAGCAGAGCGGGAGGGGAATTGGGGGAGCAGTACTTC
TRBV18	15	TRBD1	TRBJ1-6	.	CVSSQTGQGNSPLHF	TGTGTCAGCTCCCAAACGGGACAGGGAAATTCACCCCTCCACTTT
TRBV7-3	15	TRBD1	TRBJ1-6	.	CASSLMGQQNSPLHF	TGTGCCAGCAGCTTAATGGGACAGCAAAATTCACCCCTCCACTTT
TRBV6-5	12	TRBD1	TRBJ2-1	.	CASSPQGDEQFF	TGTGCCAGCAGTCCACAGGGGGATGAGCAGTTCTTC
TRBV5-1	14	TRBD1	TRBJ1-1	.	CASSEGAGGTEAFF	TGCGCCAGCAGTGAGGGGGCCGGTGGGACTGAAGCTTTCTTT
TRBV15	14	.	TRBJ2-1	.	CATSRGPGYNEQFF	TGTGCCACCAGCAGAGGCCCAGGATACAATGAGCAGTTCTTC
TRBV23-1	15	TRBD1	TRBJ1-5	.	CASSLKDRVFLPQHF	TGCGCCAGCAGTCTAAAGGACAGGGTCTTTCTGCCCCAGCATTTT
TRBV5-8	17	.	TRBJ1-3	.	CASSLAGQAPGGNTIYF	TGTGCCAGCAGCTTGGCCGGGCAGGCCCCAGGGGGAAACACCATATATTTT
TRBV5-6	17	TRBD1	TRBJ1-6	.	CASSLSYHRGKDSPLHF	TGTGCCAGCAGCCTATCCTACCACAGGGGGAAGGATTCACCCCTCCACTTT
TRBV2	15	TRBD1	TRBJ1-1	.	CASSEGDRGDRTAFF	TGTGCCAGCAGTGAGGGGGACAGGGGGGACAGAACGGCTTTCTTT
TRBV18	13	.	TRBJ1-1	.	CASSPQGATEAFF	TGTGCCAGCTCACCTCAGGGCGCTACTGAAGCTTTCTTT